These T cell receptor beta chains were read from a single sample in a study of immune heterogeneity within non-small cell lung tumors. TCRdb recomputed calls from the multiplex PCR reads with MiXCR, one row per CDR3 protein. The table has some 4,500 distinct CDR3 sequences, 20% seen once; the top ten hold roughly 11%. The sequencing input was lung tumor tissue. All receptors come from a man aged 60 to 69 with non-small cell lung cancer. The CDR3 runs from the conserved cysteine through the conserved F or W. D genes are given only for firm matches. The size entry is marked missing in some rows and otherwise reads once, few, many or a size class.

>TRBJ1-2|TRBV29-1|14|NA|NA
TGCAGCGTGGGGGACATGAAGAACTACTATGGCTACACCTTC
CSVGDMKNYYGYTF
>TRBJ2-1|TRBV28|15|few|TRBD1
TGTGCCAGCAGCCGCCCGGGACAGGGGACCCATGAGCAGTTCTTC
CASSRPGQGTHEQFF
>TRBJ2-5|TRBV30|13|few|NA
TGTGCCTGGAGTGGGGTTGGTCGGGAGACCCAGTACTTC
CAWSGVGRETQYF
>TRBJ2-1|TRBV12-3/TRBV12-4|14|medium-sized|NA
TGTGCCACCAGCCTCCACGGGAACTACAATGAGCAGTTCTTC
CATSLHGNYNEQFF
>TRBJ2-7|TRBV4-2|15|NA|TRBD2
TGTGCCAGCAGCCAAGGACTCGGGAGGGACTACGGGCAGTACTTC
CASSQGLGRDYGQYF
>TRBJ2-1|TRBV2|11|NA|NA
TGTGCCAGCAGAGGGGGCAATGAGCAGTTCTTC
CASRGGNEQFF
>TRBJ2-5|TRBV24-1|12|few|NA
TGTGCCACCGCGGACTTGATGGAGACCCAGTACTTC
CATADLMETQYF
>TRBJ1-5|TRBV19|12|NA|NA
TGTGCCAGTAGTATTGGGGGTCAGCCCCAGCATTTT
CASSIGGQPQHF
>TRBJ2-1|TRBV5-6|13|few|NA
TGTGCCAGCATTAAGTTTTCCGACAATGAGCAGTTCTTC
CASIKFSDNEQFF
>TRBJ2-1|TRBV11-3|13|few|NA
TGTGCCAGCAGCCCGGGCCGGTTGAATGAGCAGTTCTTC
CASSPGRLNEQFF
>TRBJ1-4|TRBV11-2|15|NA|NA
TGTGCCAGCAGCTTAGAGGGACCTACCACCGAAAAACTGTTTTTT
CASSLEGPTTEKLFF
>TRBJ2-1|TRBV24-1|12|few|NA
TGTGCCACCAGTGAAGGCTACAATGAGCAGTTCTTC
CATSEGYNEQFF
>TRBJ2-7|TRBV5-6|16|NA|NA
TGTGCCAGCAGATCAATGGGGGTAGCGGACTCCTACGAGCAGTACTTC
CASRSMGVADSYEQYF
>TRBJ2-1|TRBV4-2|18|few|TRBD2
TGTGCCAGCAGCCAAGGGCCATCTAGCGGGAGTGCCCTAAATGAGCAGTTCTTC
CASSQGPSSGSALNEQFF
>TRBJ2-3|TRBV2|16|NA|TRBD2
TGTGCCAGCAGTCGAAGCGGGAGAGCGGGCACAGATACGCAGTATTTT
CASSRSGRAGTDTQYF
>TRBJ2-5|TRBV27|16|medium-sized|TRBD1
TGTGCCAGCAGTCCACGGACAGGGCCCGACCAAGAGACCCAGTACTTC
CASSPRTGPDQETQYF
>TRBJ1-2|TRBV4-1|13|NA|NA
TGCGCCAGCAGCCAAGAGTCTAACTATGGCTACACCTTC
CASSQESNYGYTF
>TRBJ1-2|TRBV2|16|NA|TRBD1
TGTGCCAGCAGTGAGAGCCTGGGACAGACTCCAGGTGGCTACACCTTC
CASSESLGQTPGGYTF
>TRBJ1-2|TRBV9|18|few|TRBD1
TGTGCCAGCAGCCCGGTGACCCCCACAGGGGTTGTAGACTATGGCTACACCTTC
CASSPVTPTGVVDYGYTF
>TRBJ1-3|TRBV30|15|NA|NA
TGTGCCTGGAGTGTACTAGCCGGTCCTGGAAACACCATATATTTT
CAWSVLAGPGNTIYF
>TRBJ2-7|TRBV18|15|NA|NA
TGTGCCAGCCAACCGACCGCAGGGGGGTCCTACGAGCAGTACTTC
CASQPTAGGSYEQYF
>TRBJ2-7|TRBV7-9|15|hyperexpanded|TRBD2
TGTGCCAGCAGCTTAGGAGGGACTAGCGTTTACGAGCAGTACTTC
CASSLGGTSVYEQYF
>TRBJ2-1|TRBV6-1|12|few|NA
TGTGCCAGCAGAGGGACCGCACCCCGGAAGTTCTTC
CASRGTAPRKFF
>TRBJ2-1|TRBV7-3|15|medium-sized|NA
TGTGCCAGCAGCCCTGACTACTATGCCTACAATGAGCAGTTCTTC
CASSPDYYAYNEQFF
>TRBJ1-6|TRBV3-1|14|few|NA
TGTGCCAGCAGCCGACAGCACTATAATTCACCCCTCCACTTT
CASSRQHYNSPLHF
>TRBJ2-4|TRBV10-3|16|few|NA
TGTGCCATCAGTGAGGGCAGGGGTTTGGGCAAAAACATTCAGTACTTC
CAISEGRGLGKNIQYF
>TRBJ2-1|TRBV11-1|12|few|NA
TGTGCCAGCAGCCACTTTGCGGCTGAGCAGTTCTTC
CASSHFAAEQFF
>TRBJ1-1|TRBV11-3|16|few|NA
TGTGCCAGCAGCTTAAGCGGGGGGGGGGGGGGCACTGAAGCTTTCTTT
CASSLSGGGGGTEAFF
>TRBJ2-7|TRBV4-1|17|NA|TRBD2
TGCGCCAGCAGCCAAGCCCCCACGGCTAGCGGGAGGAATGAGCAGTACTTC
CASSQAPTASGRNEQYF
>TRBJ2-7|TRBV7-8|14|few|NA
TGTGCCAGCAGCCCCGAGCGGACCTCCTACGAGCAGTACTTC
CASSPERTSYEQYF
>TRBJ1-5|TRBV18|15|medium-sized|NA
TGTGCCAGCTCAGACCGAGACAGTGTCAATCAGCCCCAGCATTTT
CASSDRDSVNQPQHF
>TRBJ2-3|TRBV30|16|NA|TRBD2
TGTGCCAGGAAACCAAATAGCGGGAGTAGCACAGATACGCAGTATTTT
CARKPNSGSSTDTQYF
>TRBJ1-1|TRBV6-1|18|medium-sized|TRBD1
TGTGCCAGCAATCGGGGGACAGGGGGCGGGACAAGGGGTACTGAAGCTTTCTTT
CASNRGTGGGTRGTEAFF
>TRBJ2-5|TRBV6-1|14|NA|NA
TGTGCCAGCAGGGAAAGCAGGGTCCGGGAGACCCAGTACTTC
CASRESRVRETQYF
>TRBJ2-2|TRBV20-1|14|few|TRBD2
TGCAGTGCTAGAGAGAGCGGGGACACCGGGGAGCTGTTTTTT
CSARESGDTGELFF
>TRBJ2-2|TRBV27|15|few|TRBD1
TGTGCCAGCAGACCGGGACAGGGTTACACCGGGGAGCTGTTTTTT
CASRPGQGYTGELFF
>TRBJ2-3|TRBV7-2|15|NA|NA
TGTGCCAGCAGCTTAACCGGTTTTCTCACAGATACGCAGTATTTT
CASSLTGFLTDTQYF
>TRBJ2-1|TRBV2|16|NA|NA
TGTGCCAGCAGTGAAGGGGCGGGGGCTCTGGGCAATGAGCAGTTCTTC
CASSEGAGALGNEQFF
>TRBJ1-5|TRBV2|15|NA|TRBD1
TGTGCCAGCAGTCCCGGACAGGGGACTAATCAGCCCCAGCATTTT
CASSPGQGTNQPQHF
>TRBJ2-1|TRBV19|15|few|TRBD2
TGTGCCAGTAGTTCCAAAGCGGGAACTTACAATGAGCAGTTCTTC
CASSSKAGTYNEQFF
>TRBJ2-7|TRBV6-1|13|NA|NA
TGTGCCAGCAGTAAAGCGGGCCCGGGAGAGCACTACTTC
CASSKAGPGEHYF
>TRBJ2-3|TRBV11-3|17|medium-sized|NA
TGTGCCAGCAGCTTAGATTGGTTGCGGAACCTCACAGATACGCAGTATTTT
CASSLDWLRNLTDTQYF
>TRBJ2-1|TRBV4-1|14|NA|NA
TGCGCCAGCAGCCGAGGACCCGTCTACAATGAGCAGTTCTTC
CASSRGPVYNEQFF
>TRBJ2-1|TRBV4-2|15|NA|TRBD2
TGTGCCAGCAGCCAAGAAGCGGGAGGGCCCAATGAGCAGTTCTTC
CASSQEAGGPNEQFF
>TRBJ2-1|TRBV19|13|few|TRBD1
TGTGCCAGTAGTAACGGACAGGGAAATGAGCAGTTCTTC
CASSNGQGNEQFF
>TRBJ2-7|TRBV7-8|15|medium-sized|TRBD1
TGTGCCAGCAGCGTCGAAACAGGGGGCGAGTACGAGCAGTACTTC
CASSVETGGEYEQYF
>TRBJ2-1|TRBV4-1|17|NA|TRBD2
TGCGCCAGCAGCCACCCCTGGGCGGGAGGGCCCTCCAATGAGCAGTTCTTC
CASSHPWAGGPSNEQFF
>TRBJ2-7|TRBV27|14|medium-sized|NA
TGTGCCAGCAGTTTAGCCGGGGCAGGGAACGAGCAGTACTTC
CASSLAGAGNEQYF
>TRBJ2-1|TRBV12-3/TRBV12-4|13|few|NA
TGTGCCAGCAGTTTGCTAGAGGGCAATGAGCAGTTCTTC
CASSLLEGNEQFF
>TRBJ2-7|TRBV4-2|16|medium-sized|TRBD2
TGTGCCAGCAGCCAAAGTCTAGCGGGACCATCCTACGAGCAGTACTTC
CASSQSLAGPSYEQYF
>TRBJ1-4|TRBV28|15|NA|NA
TGTGCCAGCAGTTTTGGGGGGGCTTTTATTGAAAAACTGTTTTTT
CASSFGGAFIEKLFF
>TRBJ2-6|TRBV6-6|17|medium-sized|TRBD2
TGTGCCAGCAGTTACGGGACTAGCGGCTCTGGGGCCAACGTCCTGACTTTC
CASSYGTSGSGANVLTF
>TRBJ1-2|TRBV11-1|18|NA|TRBD1
TGTGCCAGCAGCAGCTCTCCGGGACAGATTCATTCTTCCGATGGCTACACCTTC
CASSSSPGQIHSSDGYTF
>TRBJ2-5|TRBV12-3/TRBV12-4|15|few|NA
TGTGCCAGCAGTTATACAACAAGCGGTCCAGAGACCCAGTACTTC
CASSYTTSGPETQYF
>TRBJ2-7|TRBV6-2/TRBV6-3|15|NA|NA
TGTGCCAGCAGTTACGGGGGAACGGGACGGTACGAGCAGTACTTC
CASSYGGTGRYEQYF
>TRBJ1-1|TRBV6-1|16|medium-sized|TRBD1
TGTGCCAGCAGTGAGATCGCGGGACAGGGGGGCACTGAAGCTTTCTTT
CASSEIAGQGGTEAFF
>TRBJ1-5|TRBV19|13|few|NA
TGTGCCAGTAGTAAGGAACGCAATCAGCCCCAGCATTTT
CASSKERNQPQHF
>TRBJ2-7|TRBV5-8|13|NA|NA
TGTGCCAGCAGCTTGAAGGGTACCTACGAGCAGTACTTC
CASSLKGTYEQYF
>TRBJ1-1|TRBV6-1|16|medium-sized|NA
TGTGCCAGCAGTGGGGAGACAGGAGATTATAACACTGAAGCTTTCTTT
CASSGETGDYNTEAFF